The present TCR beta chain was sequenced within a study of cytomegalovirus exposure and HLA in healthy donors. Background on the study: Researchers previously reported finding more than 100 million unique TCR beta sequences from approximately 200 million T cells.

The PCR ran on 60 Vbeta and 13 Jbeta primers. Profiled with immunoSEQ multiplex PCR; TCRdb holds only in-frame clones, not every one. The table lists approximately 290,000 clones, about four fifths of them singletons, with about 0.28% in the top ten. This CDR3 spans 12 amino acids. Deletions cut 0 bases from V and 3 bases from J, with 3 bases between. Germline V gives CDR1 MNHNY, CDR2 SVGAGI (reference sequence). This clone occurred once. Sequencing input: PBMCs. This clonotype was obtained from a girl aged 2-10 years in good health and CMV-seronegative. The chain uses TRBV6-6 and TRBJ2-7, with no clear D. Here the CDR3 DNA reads TGTGCCAGCAGTTACTCCCTCTACGAGCAGTACTTC. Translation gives CASSYSLYEQYF.